The clone carrying this TCR beta chain was seen many times. This entry belongs to a study of regulatory T cells in long-lasting Graves disease. Germline CDR1 and CDR2: SGHTA and FQGNSA. Trimming took off 2 bases at V and 0 bases at J, with 13 bases between the two ends. The CDR3 length is 16 residues. This sample's time point: newly diagnosed GD, antithyroid drugs for less than 3 months. PBMCs were the source of the RNA used for TCR sequencing. Tubes containing EDTA received 8 to 9.5 milliliters of drawn peripheral blood. Both iRepertoire HTBI primers and Arm-PCR of CDR3 regions were used to build the TCR beta libraries. Via MiXCR, TCRdb re-called the multiplex PCR reads, giving one row per CDR3 protein. The profile shows a few hundred thousand distinct CDR3 sequences, approximately 12% of them singletons. These data were likewise used in another study, on T cells in Graves' hyperthyroidism and ophthalmopathy.

This specimen was peripheral blood mononuclear cells (PBMCs), taken at new diagnosis, from a patient treated with antithyroid drugs. This rearrangement joins TRBV7-2 to TRBJ1-2; D gene ambiguous. The clonotype originates from a woman younger than 35 with Graves disease. The CDR3 loop reads CASSLSPYTTNYGYTF. CDR3 bases: TGTGCCAGCAGCTTAAGTCCTTACACCACTAACTATGGCTACACCTTC.